These T cell receptor beta chains were read from a single sample in a study of human T cells and chemical hapten exposure. TCRdb reprocessed the RACE reads via MiXCR and lists one record per CDR3 protein. The repertoire holds tens of thousands of distinct CDR3 sequences, with 3.5% to 4.5% as singletons. What was sequenced was whole blood. These TCRs come from a female donor in good health. Some clones in this sample may be carry-over from other donors' samples. The CDR3 runs from the conserved cysteine through the conserved F or W. D genes are given only for firm matches. The listing skips clone size in some rows; elsewhere it reads once, few, many or a size class.

V gene	clone size	J gene	D gene	CDR3 DNA	CDR3 protein
TRBV10-3	-	TRBJ1-2	TRBD1	TGTGCCATCAGTGAAAGGCCGGGACAGGGGCTATTGGGCTACACCTTC	CAISERPGQGLLGYTF
TRBV4-1	many	TRBJ2-3	-	TGCGCCAGCAGACCCACCCCTACGAACACAGATACGCAGTATTTT	CASRPTPTNTDTQYF
TRBV10-3	few	TRBJ1-6	-	TGTGCCATCAGTGAGCCAAGGGTCGGCGATTCACCCCTCCACTTT	CAISEPRVGDSPLHF
TRBV27	many	TRBJ1-5	-	TGTGCCAGCAGGGATCGAAATCAGCCCCAGCATTTT	CASRDRNQPQHF
TRBV24-1	-	TRBJ2-3	-	TGTGCCACCAGTGATAAATCGGCAGATACGCAGTATTTT	CATSDKSADTQYF
TRBV7-8	many	TRBJ2-5	TRBD2	TGTGCCAGCAGCCCCCGACTCAGGATGGCGGGAGCTCAAGAGACCCAGTACTTC	CASSPRLRMAGAQETQYF
TRBV11-2	many	TRBJ1-2	-	TGTGCCAGCAGCTTAGAAGGGGGGAGGGACACCTACTACACCTTC	CASSLEGGRDTYYTF
TRBV4-3	-	TRBJ1-2	-	TGCGCCAGCAGCCAAGATACGGGGGACTATGGCTACACCTTC	CASSQDTGDYGYTF
TRBV5-1	many	TRBJ2-7	TRBD1	TGCGCCAGCAGCCCCGGGACAGGGGCTTACGAGCAGTACTTC	CASSPGTGAYEQYF
TRBV7-9	few	TRBJ2-1	TRBD2	TGTGCCAGCAGTTTACTAGCGGGGGAAAACAATGAGCAGTTCTTC	CASSLLAGENNEQFF
TRBV14	many	TRBJ1-1	TRBD1	TGTGCCAGCAGCCAAGATTCGACAGGGATAAAACCAAGGTACACTGAAGCTTTCTTT	CASSQDSTGIKPRYTEAFF
TRBV5-1	few	TRBJ2-5	-	TGCGCCAGCAGTAGGGGGGGCCAAGAGACCCAGTACTTC	CASSRGGQETQYF
TRBV7-8	many	TRBJ1-1	-	TGTGCCAGCAGCTTAGCGCGGCACGGTGAAGCTTTCTTT	CASSLARHGEAFF
TRBV5-4	few	TRBJ1-1	-	TGTGCCAGCAGCCCGGGGAAGCCTTACACTGAAGCTTTCTTT	CASSPGKPYTEAFF
TRBV3-1	many	TRBJ2-1	-	TGTGCCAGCAGCCAAGATGGACGAGGGTACAATGAGCAGTTCTTC	CASSQDGRGYNEQFF
TRBV11-2	-	TRBJ1-1	-	TGTGCCAGCAGCTTGCTAACAGTGAACACTGAAGCTTTCTTT	CASSLLTVNTEAFF
TRBV29-1	-	TRBJ2-2	-	TGCAGCGTTGAAGGGAGGGGGCTAACAACACCGTCCGGGGAGCTGTTTTTT	CSVEGRGLTTPSGELFF
TRBV4-3	many	TRBJ2-4	TRBD2	TGCGCCAGCAGCCAATATTCCGGGGGGCTAGCGGGGGATAGCATTCAGTACTTC	CASSQYSGGLAGDSIQYF
TRBV13	many	TRBJ2-7	TRBD1	TGTGCCAGCAGCGGATCCGGGACAGGGCGATACGAGCAGTACTTC	CASSGSGTGRYEQYF
TRBV7-2	many	TRBJ1-5	TRBD1	TGTGCCAGCAGCTTAGAGTATTTTGGGGGGACAGGGGCTTATAGCAATCAGCCCCAGCATTTT	CASSLEYFGGTGAYSNQPQHF
TRBV6-6	many	TRBJ1-5	-	TGTGCCAGCAGTTACGGGGATCAGCCCCAGCATTTT	CASSYGDQPQHF
TRBV5-1	-	TRBJ1-1	-	TGCGCCAGCAGCCAACAGGACCAGACCACTGAAGCTTTCTTT	CASSQQDQTTEAFF
TRBV20-1	-	TRBJ1-4	-	TGCAGTGCACCCCACGCGGAAAAACTGTTTTTT	CSAPHAEKLFF
TRBV27	many	TRBJ2-1	TRBD2	TGTGCCAGCTCTAGCGGGGGCCAAGGTCGGCAGTTCTTC	CASSSGGQGRQFF
TRBV10-3	many	TRBJ1-4	-	TGTGCCATCAGGCCCGGTCTACAGCCTAATGAAAAACTGTTTTTT	CAIRPGLQPNEKLFF
TRBV6-1	few	TRBJ1-2	-	TGTGCCAGCAGGTTCGGACGGGAACGACTTAACTATGGCTACACCTTC	CASRFGRERLNYGYTF
TRBV7-2	many	TRBJ2-1	TRBD2	TGTGCCAGCAGCTTAGTGGAAGCGGGGGGGTACAATGAGCAGTTCTTC	CASSLVEAGGYNEQFF
TRBV9	few	TRBJ2-3	-	TGTGCCAGCAGCGTAGGCGAAGCGGGCCCATTGGATACGCAGTATTTT	CASSVGEAGPLDTQYF
TRBV19	many	TRBJ2-1	TRBD2	TGTGCCGTAAAGATCGGACTAGCGGGGGAAGGGTCCTACAATGAGCAGTTCTTC	CAVKIGLAGEGSYNEQFF
TRBV29-1	many	TRBJ2-6	-	TGCAGCGTTATTTGGTCATCGGGGGCCAACGTCCTGACTTTC	CSVIWSSGANVLTF
TRBV7-2	few	TRBJ2-4	-	TGTGCCAGCAGCTCCCTTCGCATTCAGTACTTC	CASSSLRIQYF
TRBV6-1	many	TRBJ2-4	-	TGTGCCAGCAGGGACAGACTAGCCAAAAACATTCAGTACTTC	CASRDRLAKNIQYF
TRBV6-1	few	TRBJ1-1	-	TGTGCCAGCAGGACCTTAACGAACACTGAAGCTTTCTTT	CASRTLTNTEAFF
TRBV3-1	many	TRBJ1-3	-	TGTGCCAGCAGCCAGGGGACACGCTCTGGAAACACCATATATTTT	CASSQGTRSGNTIYF
TRBV7-9	many	TRBJ2-3	-	TGTGCCAGCAGCCCAGCTGGGACAGATACGCAGTATTTT	CASSPAGTDTQYF
TRBV5-1	many	TRBJ1-1	-	TGCGCCAGCAGCTTGGCCAAACCGACAGCCCGAAAGGGGACTGAAGCTTTCTTT	CASSLAKPTARKGTEAFF
TRBV20-1	many	TRBJ2-5	-	TGCAGTGCTAGACCCACAGAGACCCAGTACTTC	CSARPTETQYF
TRBV20-1	many	TRBJ1-2	-	TGCAGTGCTAGACGGGGGTGGGATGGCTACACCTTC	CSARRGWDGYTF
TRBV27	-	TRBJ1-1	-	TGTGCCAGCAGCTCAGTACGCAGGGAGATGAACACTGAAGCTTTCTTT	CASSSVRREMNTEAFF
TRBV9	few	TRBJ2-3	-	TGTGCCAGCGGGGTCTCTAGCACAGATACGCAGTATTTT	CASGVSSTDTQYF
TRBV20-1	many	TRBJ1-1	-	TGCAGTGCGAGAATTACCACTGAAGCTTTCTTT	CSARITTEAFF
TRBV5-1	many	TRBJ2-2	TRBD1	TGCGCCAGCCATACAGGGGGCAACACCGGGGAGCTGTTTTTT	CASHTGGNTGELFF
TRBV5-5	many	TRBJ2-3	TRBD2	TGTGCCAGCAGCTTAACTAGCGGGTCCTACACAGATACGCAGTATTTT	CASSLTSGSYTDTQYF
TRBV27	few	TRBJ1-1	-	TGTGCCAGCAGACGCGGTTTCATGAACACTGAAGCTTTCTTT	CASRRGFMNTEAFF
TRBV21-1	many	TRBJ1-2	-	TGTGCCAGGGGGCGGAGGGACAGATTATATGGCTACACCTTC	CARGRRDRLYGYTF